This T cell receptor (beta chain) was sequenced in a study of identical twins. This clonotype has only a few counts. The antigen is undetermined. Broader study findings: Out-of-frame beta sequences exhibited a weaker degree of excess twin sharing.

This CDR3 spans 15 amino acids. The V gene end was trimmed by 0 bases and the J gene end by 3 bases; junction bases not matched to a gene: 2. TCRdb passed the 5' RACE reads through MiXCR, listing each CDR3 protein once. The profile shows approximately 590,000 distinct CDR3 sequences, around 9.6% of them singletons. In addition, the sample was reused for a study of yellow fever vaccine responses in identical twins. From that report: A vaccine T cell response that seemed partly convergent and partly personalized was reported in twins.

What was sequenced was PBMCs. The TCR comes from a woman younger than 30 in good health. The chain recombines TRBV12-3 or TRBV12-4 with TRBJ2-7; TRBD2 aligns across 10 bases. The CDR3 bases are TGTGCCAGCAGTTTAGCGGGGACTAGCGTCTACGAGCAGTACTTC. It specifies CASSLAGTSVYEQYF.